One sample yielded the 13 T cell receptor beta chains listed below, sequenced in a study of blood T cell repertoires in COVID-19 (dated by TCRdb to the early 2020s). Library construction relied on the immunoSEQ multiplex PCR assay. Entries here come from immuneACCESS through TCRdb and include only in-frame sequences with V and J called. Some clones fail to appear in such tables; in the studies checked, an unresolved V gene covers under half of the shortfall, and the cause of the remainder is unknown. For this sample the table gives over 110,000 clones, of which around 80% were detected only once. The ten top clones hold roughly 3.4% of the sample. Sequenced input: peripheral blood. Every receptor here comes from a man aged 55 to 69 with acute or convalescent COVID-19.

The CDR3 here is CASSQTRRNQPQHF. Written as DNA, the CDR3 is TGCGCCAGCAGTCAAACTAGGCGAAATCAGCCCCAGCATTTT. V is TRBV23-1 and J is TRBJ1-5; D call uncertain. TRBV23-1 is an ORF for which the function is uncertain. V was cut by 2 bases and J by 4 bases, with 9 bases left in between. The CDR3 covers 14 residues.

The CDR3 here is CASRRSGDSNQPQHF. In DNA form, the CDR3 reads TGTGCCAGCCGGAGGTCAGGGGATAGCAATCAGCCCCAGCATTTT. This chain joins TRBV6-6 and TRBJ1-5, with a tentative D call TRBD1 (6 bases). Trimming took off 8 bases at V and 0 bases at J, with 14 bases between the two ends. CDR1 and CDR2 (germline): MNHNY, SVGAGI (reference sequence). The CDR3 extends over 15 amino acids.

This chain connects TRBV6-6 to TRBJ1-1; D ambiguous. The CDR3 totals 14 residues. Germline loops: CDR1 MNHNY, CDR2 SVGAGI (reference sequence). The V end was cut by 2 bases, the J end by 0 bases, with 7 bases between. CDR3 bases: TGTGCCAGCAGTTACACCAGATTGAACACTGAAGCTTTCTTT. It specifies CASSYTRLNTEAFF.

The chain is built from TRBV25-1 and TRBJ1-4, with D perhaps matching TRBD1 (5 bases). Germline values: CDR1 MGHDK, CDR2 SYGVNS. This CDR3 has 13 amino acids. V shed 1 base and J shed 8 bases, with 8 bases lying between them. DNA for the CDR3: TGTGCCAGCAGTGAATCCGGGGGGGAAAAACTGTTTTTT. It translates to CASSESGGEKLFF.

The DNA for the CDR3 is TGTGCCAGCAGCATCAACCCACAGGGCACCGGGGAGCTGTTTTTT. This encodes CASSINPQGTGELFF. The rearrangement links TRBV7-9 to TRBJ2-2, with a tentative D call TRBD1 (6 bases). The CDR3 covers 15 residues. V was cut by 5 bases and J by 4 bases, with 14 bases left in between. CDR1 SEHNR and CDR2 FQNEAQ come from the germline V gene (reference sequence). The full variable domain, rest sourced from reference TRBV7-9 and TRBJ2-2, is DTGVSQNPRHKITKRGQNVTFRCDPISEHNRLYWYRQTLGQGPEFLTYFQNEAQLEKSRLLSDRFSAERPKGSFSTLEIQRTEQGDSAMYLCASSINPQGTGELFFGEGSRLTVL.

The chain links TRBV5-6 to TRBJ2-1, with 9 bases matching TRBD1. The V segment lost 3 bases and the J segment 4 bases; nucleotides outside the gene matches: 8. The germline V gene encodes CDR1 SGHDT and CDR2 YYEEEE. The length of the CDR3 is 16 residues. The CDR3 reads CASSWDRANPYNEQFF. In nucleotides, the CDR3 is TGTGCCAGCAGCTGGGACAGGGCCAACCCTTACAATGAGCAGTTCTTC.

V is TRBV7-9 and J is TRBJ2-3, with 7 bases identical to TRBD1. The CDR3 sequence is 12 residues long. CDR1 and CDR2 (germline): SEHNR, FQNEAQ (reference sequence). The trim removed 6 bases at V and 8 bases at J, leaving 5 bases unmatched. For the CDR3, the DNA is TGTGCCAGCAGTCTAGGGGGCGGTACGCAGTATTTT. Protein product: CASSLGGGTQYF.

This clone was found once. The gene calls are TRBV2 and TRBJ2-1; the match to TRBD2 covers 10 bases. J lost 6 bases, V lost 2 bases, and 4 bases had no gene match. Germline V lookup: CDR1 SNHLY, CDR2 FYNNEI. The CDR3 spans 15 residues. The CDR3 DNA reads TGTGCCAGCAGTGAAATGGCTAGCGGGAGCAATGAGCAGTTCTTC. It is translated as CASSEMASGSNEQFF.

The chain is built from TRBV19 and TRBJ1-1, with D perhaps TRBD1 (5 bases). The CDR3 covers 16 residues. V lost 5 bases to trimming and J lost 6 bases, with 22 bases between them. Germline V gives CDR1 LNHDA, CDR2 SQIVND (reference sequence). The CDR3 nucleotides read TGTGCCAGTAGTTTATGGACGCGACGGCGGGGCTCTGAAGCTTTCTTT. The encoded protein is CASSLWTRRRGSEAFF. The variable domain in full, completed from reference TRBV19 and TRBJ1-1, reads DGGITQSPKYLFRKEGQNVTLSCEQNLNHDAMYWYRQDPGQGLRLIYYSQIVNDFQKGDIAEGYSVSREKKESFPLTVTSAQKNPTAFYLCASSLWTRRRGSEAFFGQGTRLTVV.

This sequence joins TRBV18 and TRBJ2-3; TRBD1 agrees at 7 bases. With 6 bases clipped from V and 0 bases from J, the junction kept 6 bases outside the gene matches. The CDR3 is made up of 15 amino acids. Germline-derived CDR1 and CDR2 are KGHSH and LQKENI. The CDR3 DNA follows: TGTGCCAGCTCTAAGGGACAGCTTAGCACAGATACGCAGTATTTT. It translates to CASSKGQLSTDTQYF.

This sequence joins TRBV2 and TRBJ1-6; 7 positions agree with TRBD1. Looked up from germline, CDR1 is SNHLY and CDR2 is FYNNEI. This CDR3 region has 13 residues. V lost 7 bases and J lost 7; bases outside the gene matches: 4. CDR3 in DNA: TGTGCCAGCAAAGGAGGGGGCAATTCACCCCTCCACTTT. Translation gives CASKGGGNSPLHF. The full variable domain, with the rest looked up from reference TRBV2 and TRBJ1-6, is EPEVTQTPSHQVTQMGQEVILRCVPISNHLYFYWYRQILGQKVEFLVSFYNNEISEKSEIFDDQFSVERPDGSNFTLKIRSTKLEDSAMYFCASKGGGNSPLHFGNGTRLTVT.

The chain carries TRBV4-1 and TRBJ2-1; 9 positions match TRBD1. Germline assignment: CDR1 MGHRA and CDR2 YSYEKL. The trim removed 3 bases at V and 1 base at J, leaving 1 base unmatched. This CDR3 spans 15 amino acids. The CDR3, as DNA: TGCGCCAGCAGCCAGACAGGGGGTTCCTACAATGAGCAGTTCTTC. It encodes CASSQTGGSYNEQFF.

This clone came up a few times. The chain carries TRBV28 and TRBJ1-2, with unresolved D. The CDR3 runs to 13 residues. The germline V gene encodes CDR1 MDHEN and CDR2 SYDVKM. Trimming shortened V by 4 bases and J by 2 bases, and 8 bases separated the two germline ends. The CDR3 region is CASSSRGNYGYTF. In DNA form, the CDR3 reads TGTGCCAGCAGTTCGCGCGGGAACTATGGCTACACCTTC.